The clone carrying this T cell receptor (beta chain) was seen only once. Other DNA sequences of this sample code for an identical CDR3. These data come from a study of shared clonotypes between healthy human individuals. Cells designated naive CD8 were CD45RO-negative and were positively selected for CCR7, with terminally differentiated effector memory CD45RA+ cells excluded. Measured with immunoSEQ multiplex PCR; TCRdb has only the in-frame clones, and not every one. The sample yields about 2 million clones, roughly 94% seen once. Sequencing used naive CD8+ T cells sorted from blood. This TCR was sampled from a man younger than 35 in good health.

In DNA, the CDR3 is TGTGCCAGCAGTTACTCGTGGGAGACAGATACGCAGTATTTT. Its translation: CASSYSWETDTQYF. The rearrangement uses TRBV6-5 and TRBJ2-3, with a possible D match to TRBD2 (5 bases). CDR3 size: 14 residues. V lost 0 bases and J lost 3, with 7 bases in between. Looked up from germline, CDR1 is MNHEY and CDR2 is SVGAGI.